A single sample is the source of the 3 T cell receptor beta chains below, sequenced in a study of T cell changes during pregnancy in multiple sclerosis. Profiling relied on immunoSEQ multiplex PCR, and the TCRdb table lists in-frame clones only, not all of them. The data contain under 25,000 clones, about nine tenths of them singletons. This sample comprised CD8+ T cells from peripheral blood mononuclear cells, obtained in the first trimester of pregnancy. The receptors originated from a female donor in good health, enrolled as a control in a pregnancy study.

The rearrangement uses TRBV5-4 and TRBJ2-7; D possibly corresponds to TRBD2 (5 bases). The V gene's germline CDR1 is SGHNT and CDR2 YYREEE (reference sequence). Trimming removed 4 bases from V and 3 bases from J, with 8 bases in between. CDR3 length equals 12 residues. The CDR3: CASSPGGYEQYF. The CDR3 nucleotides are TGTGCCAGCAGCCCCGGAGGCTACGAGCAGTACTTC.

This chain uses TRBV5-1 with TRBJ2-5; maybe TRBD1 (6 bases). V shed 3 bases and J shed 5 bases, with 14 bases lying between them. CDR3 size: 14 residues. CDR1 is SGHRS, CDR2 YFSETQ, per germline. CDR3 in DNA: TGCGCCAGCAGCTCATCAGGGGCGGGTGAGACCCAGTACTTC. It translates to CASSSSGAGETQYF.

As regards this clone: Within the sample, other DNA sequences also encode this same CDR3. The chain recombines TRBV6-4 with TRBJ2-3; D possibly corresponds to TRBD2 (6 bases). The length of the CDR3 is 15 residues. CDR1 and CDR2 from the germline V gene are MRHNA and SNTAGT. V shed 2 bases and J shed 4 bases, with 13 bases lying between them. The CDR3 nucleotides are TGTGCCAGCAGTGACGGGGGACTGGCGTCAGATACGCAGTATTTT. Its protein is CASSDGGLASDTQYF.